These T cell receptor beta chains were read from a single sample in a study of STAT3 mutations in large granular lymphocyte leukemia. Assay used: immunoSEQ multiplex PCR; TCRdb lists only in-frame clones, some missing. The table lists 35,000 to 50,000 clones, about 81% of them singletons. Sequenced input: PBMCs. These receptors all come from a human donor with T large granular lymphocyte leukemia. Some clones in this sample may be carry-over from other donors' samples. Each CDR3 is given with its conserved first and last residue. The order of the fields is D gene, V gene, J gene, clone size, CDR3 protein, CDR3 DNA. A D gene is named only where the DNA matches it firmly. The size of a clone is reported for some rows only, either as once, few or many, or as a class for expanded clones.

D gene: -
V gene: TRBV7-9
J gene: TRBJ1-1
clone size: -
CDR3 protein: CASSLVGPPAGTEAFF
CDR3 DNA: TGTGCCAGCAGCTTAGTTGGGCCACCGGCGGGCACTGAAGCTTTCTTT

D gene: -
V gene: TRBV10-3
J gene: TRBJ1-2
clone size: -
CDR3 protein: CASSRVPSGGYTF
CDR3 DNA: TGTGCCTCCTCCAGGGTCCCCTCCGGTGGCTACACCTTC

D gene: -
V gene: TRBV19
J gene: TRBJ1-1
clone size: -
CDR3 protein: CASSWRGLNTEAFF
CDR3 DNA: TGTGCCAGTTCATGGAGGGGCCTGAACACTGAAGCTTTCTTT

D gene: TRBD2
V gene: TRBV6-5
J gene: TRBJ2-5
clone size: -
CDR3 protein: CASSQWTSQETQYF
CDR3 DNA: TGTGCCAGCAGTCAGTGGACTAGCCAAGAGACCCAGTACTTC

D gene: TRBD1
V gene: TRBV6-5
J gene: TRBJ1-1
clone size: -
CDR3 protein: CASSLGTGRLNTEAFF
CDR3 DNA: TGTGCCAGCAGTTTGGGGACAGGGAGACTGAACACTGAAGCTTTCTTT

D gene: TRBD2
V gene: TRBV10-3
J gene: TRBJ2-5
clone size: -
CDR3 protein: CAISESVAGRETQYF
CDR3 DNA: TGTGCCATCAGTGAGTCGGTAGCGGGGCGGGAGACCCAGTACTTC

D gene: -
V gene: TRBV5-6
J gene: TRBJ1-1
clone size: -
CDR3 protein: CASSLAGAERAFF
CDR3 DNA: TGTGCCAGCAGCTTGGCAGGGGCAGAGAGAGCTTTCTTT

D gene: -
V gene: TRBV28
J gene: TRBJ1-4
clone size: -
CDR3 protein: CASRPARRNEKLFF
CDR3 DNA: TGTGCCAGCAGGCCCGCCCGTCGCAATGAAAAACTGTTTTTT

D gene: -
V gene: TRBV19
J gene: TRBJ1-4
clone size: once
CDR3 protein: CASSRLGERGEKLFF
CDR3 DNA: TGTGCCAGTAGTAGGCTCGGGGAAAGGGGTGAAAAACTGTTTTTT

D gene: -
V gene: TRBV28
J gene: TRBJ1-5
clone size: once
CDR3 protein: CASSLLGQGNQPQHF
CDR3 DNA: TGTGCCAGCAGTTTGTTAGGGCAAGGAAATCAGCCCCAGCATTTT

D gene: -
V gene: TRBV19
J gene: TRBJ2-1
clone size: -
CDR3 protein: CASSMGHNEQFF
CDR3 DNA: TGTGCCAGTAGTATGGGGCACAATGAGCAGTTCTTC

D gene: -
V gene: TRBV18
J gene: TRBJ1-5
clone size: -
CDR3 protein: CASSPGGGGQPQHF
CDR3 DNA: TGTGCCAGCTCACCAGGAGGGGGAGGTCAGCCCCAGCATTTT

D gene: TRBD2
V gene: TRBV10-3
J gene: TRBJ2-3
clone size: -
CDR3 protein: CAAGRGGTDTQYF
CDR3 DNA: TGTGCCGCCGGACGGGGGGGCACAGATACGCAGTATTTT

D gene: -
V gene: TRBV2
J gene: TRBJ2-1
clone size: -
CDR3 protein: CASSEPSIIGDEQFF
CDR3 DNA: TGTGCCAGCAGTGAGCCGAGCATTATCGGGGATGAGCAGTTCTTC

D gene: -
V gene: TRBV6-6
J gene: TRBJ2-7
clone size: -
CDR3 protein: CASREQGTYEQYF
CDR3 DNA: TGTGCCAGCAGAGAACAGGGTACCTACGAGCAGTACTTC

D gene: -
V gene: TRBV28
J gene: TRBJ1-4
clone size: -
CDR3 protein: CASIRAGGVATNEKLFF
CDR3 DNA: TGTGCCAGCATAAGAGCCGGGGGAGTGGCAACTAATGAAAAACTGTTTTTT

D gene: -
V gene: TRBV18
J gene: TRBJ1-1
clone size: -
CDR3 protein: CASSPLTGEAFF
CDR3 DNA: TGTGCCAGCTCACCACTTACGGGAGAAGCTTTCTTT

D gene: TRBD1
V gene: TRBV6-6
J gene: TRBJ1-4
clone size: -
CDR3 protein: CASRKQGAANEKLFF
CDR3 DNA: TGTGCCAGCAGAAAGCAGGGGGCGGCTAATGAAAAACTGTTTTTT

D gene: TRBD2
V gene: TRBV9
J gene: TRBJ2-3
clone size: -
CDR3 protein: CASSVARASGETDTQYF
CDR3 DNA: TGTGCCAGCAGCGTCGCCCGGGCTAGCGGGGAAACAGATACGCAGTATTTT

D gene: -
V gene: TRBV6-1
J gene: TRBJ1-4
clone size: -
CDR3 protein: CASSEAFGGAGEKLFF
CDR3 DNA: TGTGCCAGCAGTGAAGCGTTCGGGGGCGCGGGTGAAAAACTGTTTTTT

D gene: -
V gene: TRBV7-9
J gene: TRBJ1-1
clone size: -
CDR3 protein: CHARDKNTEAFF
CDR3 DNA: TGTCACGCCAGGGACAAGAACACTGAAGCTTTCTTT

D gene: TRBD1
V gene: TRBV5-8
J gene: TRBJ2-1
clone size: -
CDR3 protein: CASTPLPRGSNNEQFF
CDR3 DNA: TGTGCCAGCACCCCACTGCCCAGGGGGAGTAACAATGAGCAGTTCTTC